These 28 T cell receptor beta chains were all obtained from the same sample, sequenced in a study of cytomegalovirus exposure and HLA in healthy donors. Amplification used 60 Vbeta primers and 13 Jbeta primers. The data were produced by immunoSEQ multiplex PCR, yet TCRdb's version contains in-frame clones alone and is incomplete. Here the sample spans roughly 150,000 clones, 80% being singletons. Sequenced: PBMCs. The receptors derive from a woman aged 40 to 49 in good health and CMV-seronegative.

The table lists this clone with a few counts. The CDR3 protein is CASSRDRGTDTQYF. CDR3 in DNA: TGTGCCAGCAGCAGGGACAGGGGCACAGATACGCAGTATTTT. The chain is built from TRBV21-1 and TRBJ2-3; the table's TRBD1 call for D was not verified on the DNA. TRBV21-1 is assigned pseudogene status. The CDR3 covers 14 residues.

This clone was observed a handful of times. This chain connects TRBV7-9 to TRBJ2-3; TRBD2 matches at 9 bases. Germline values: CDR1 SEHNR, CDR2 FQNEAQ (reference sequence). This CDR3 region has 15 residues. The V and J ends lost 6 bases and 7 bases, in that order; junction bases with no gene match: 11. CDR3 loop: CASSYGAGGTHTQYF. The CDR3 nucleotides read TGTGCCAGCAGTTACGGAGCGGGGGGCACGCATACGCAGTATTTT.

The chain employs TRBV18 and TRBJ1-2; D is perhaps TRBD1 (5 bases). Germline CDR1 is KGHSH and CDR2 is LQKENI. CDR3 size: 12 residues. V was shortened by 5 bases and J by 2 bases, with 6 bases between the two germline ends. CDR3 DNA: TGTGCCAGCTCAGGACAAAACTATGGCTACACCTTC. Protein sequence: CASSGQNYGYTF.

The chain combines TRBV7-3 with TRBJ2-1, with TRBD2 identical over 14 bases. Trimming at V came to 3 bases and at J to 10 bases, leaving 5 bases not matched to a gene. Germline loops: CDR1 SGHTA, CDR2 FQGTGA. The CDR3 totals 15 residues. The CDR3 region is CASSLGLAGEGEQFF. In DNA, the CDR3 is TGTGCCAGCAGCTTGGGACTAGCGGGAGAGGGGGAGCAGTTCTTC.

The V gene is TRBV20-1, the J gene TRBJ1-1; weak D call: TRBD1 (5 bases). Germline values: CDR1 DFQATT, CDR2 SNEGSKA (reference sequence). Trimming pared 6 bases from V and 3 bases from J, leaving 8 bases between. The CDR3 sequence is 11 residues long. The chain's CDR3 is CSATQDTEAFF. The CDR3 DNA follows: TGCAGTGCGACACAGGACACTGAAGCTTTCTTT.

V gene TRBV5-4 combines with J gene TRBJ2-3; 7 positions agree with TRBD2. This CDR3 contains 14 residues. Germline CDR1 is SGHNT and CDR2 is YYREEE (reference sequence). V shed 4 bases, J shed 5 bases, and the junction held 7 bases outside the gene matches. The CDR3 loop reads CASSRGGWKDTQYF. CDR3 coding DNA: TGTGCCAGCAGCCGGGGAGGGTGGAAAGATACGCAGTATTTT. The full variable domain, completed using reference TRBV5-4 and TRBJ2-3, is ETGVTQSPTHLIKTRGQQVTLRCSSQSGHNTVSWYQQALGQGPQFIFQYYREEENGRGNFPPRFSGLQFPNYSSELNVNALELDDSALYLCASSRGGWKDTQYFGPGTRLTVL.

DNA for the CDR3: TGTGCCAGCAGTTACGACAGGGTTGTGACCCAGTACTTC. It codes for CASSYDRVVTQYF. The genes are TRBV6-6 and TRBJ2-5; TRBD1 matches at 7 bases. The CDR3 contains 13 residues. Trimming at V came to 2 bases and at J to 7 bases, leaving 4 bases not matched to a gene. CDR1 MNHNY and CDR2 SVGAGI come from the germline V gene (reference sequence).

V and J are TRBV18 and TRBJ2-1; 9 nucleotides match TRBD2. The CDR3 contains 14 residues. V dropped 6 bases and J dropped 0; count of bases not matched to a gene: 0. Germline assignment: CDR1 KGHSH and CDR2 LQKENI. CDR3 DNA: TGTGCCAGCTCGGGACTAGCCTCCTACAATGAGCAGTTCTTC. This translates into CASSGLASYNEQFF.

The chain links TRBV6-1 to TRBJ2-4, with D perhaps TRBD1 (5 bases). The length of the CDR3 is 17 residues. Germline-derived CDR1 and CDR2 are MNHNS and SASEGT. Trimming shortened V by 1 base and J by 0 bases, and 13 bases separated the two germline ends. In nucleotides, the CDR3 is TGTGCCAGCAGTGAAGGGAGTATGGGGCTAGCCAAAAACATTCAGTACTTC. As protein: CASSEGSMGLAKNIQYF.

This clone was recorded once. The chain combines TRBV9 with TRBJ2-5; D not certain. CDR3 length: 13 amino acids. Trimming removed 0 bases at V and 4 bases at J, with 7 bases between. CDR1 and CDR2 (germline): SGDLS, YYNGEE. DNA for the CDR3: TGTGCCAGCAGCGTAGGGCTCGTAGAGACCCAGTACTTC. This translates into CASSVGLVETQYF.

This chain links TRBV6-6 with TRBJ2-7; weak D call: TRBD1 (6 bases). This CDR3 spans 14 amino acids. V was clipped by 2 bases and J by 2 bases, with 10 bases between them. Germline lookup yields CDR1 MNHNY and CDR2 SVGAGI (reference sequence). CDR3 sequence (DNA): TGTGCCAGCAGTTACCCCCCAGGGGCCTACGAGCAGTACTTC. Translated: CASSYPPGAYEQYF.

The chain is built from TRBV7-9 and TRBJ2-7, with D maybe TRBD2 (6 bases). Trimming took off 5 bases at V and 2 bases at J, with 16 bases between the two ends. CDR3 length: 15 residues. Germline V gene data show CDR1 as SEHNR and CDR2 as FQNEAQ (reference sequence). The CDR3 nucleotides read TGTGCCAGCAGCCGCGCCCGGGACTTTACCTACGAGCAGTACTTC. Protein product: CASSRARDFTYEQYF.

This clone has just a few counts. The chain is built from TRBV19 and TRBJ1-1; D unclear. The CDR3 has 14 amino acids. Trimming left V 2 bases short and J 0 bases short, with 7 bases between. Germline V gene data show CDR1 as LNHDA and CDR2 as SQIVND (reference sequence). The CDR3 reads CASSIMAVNTEAFF. The CDR3 DNA follows: TGTGCCAGTAGTATAATGGCGGTGAACACTGAAGCTTTCTTT.

This clone was seen a single time. This sequence joins TRBV7-9 and TRBJ1-2; 7 bases align to TRBD1. This CDR3 contains 14 residues. The ends lost 5 bases at V and 8 bases at J; junction bases unmatched: 11. The V gene's germline CDR1 is SEHNR and CDR2 FQNEAQ (reference sequence). The CDR3 sequence is CASSPYTDREGYTF. CDR3 nucleotide sequence: TGTGCCAGCAGCCCATATACTGACAGGGAAGGCTACACCTTC.

This clone has a handful of counts. V gene TRBV6-1 combines with J gene TRBJ1-6; a weak D match, TRBD1 (6 bases). V was clipped by 4 bases and J by 6 bases, with 10 bases between them. This CDR3 region has 14 residues. CDR1 MNHNS and CDR2 SASEGT come from the germline V gene. The CDR3 nucleotides are TGTGCCAGCAGTGCCGGACAGCCTAATTCACCCCTCCACTTT. Amino acids: CASSAGQPNSPLHF.

The chain couples TRBV28 to TRBJ1-1; 7 positions agree with TRBD1. The trim removed 4 bases at V and 1 base at J, leaving 3 bases unmatched. The CDR3 covers 14 residues. Per the germline V gene, CDR1 is MDHEN and CDR2 is SYDVKM. CDR3: CASSSGQRNTEAFF. As DNA, the CDR3 is TGTGCCAGCAGTTCGGGACAGAGGAACACTGAAGCTTTCTTT.

The chain links TRBV28 to TRBJ1-5; D is unclear. V lost 1 base, J lost 2 bases, and 9 bases lay in between. CDR1 is MDHEN and CDR2 is SYDVKM in the germline V gene. CDR3 length equals 15 residues. The CDR3 spells CASSLFWRRNQPQHF. DNA for the CDR3: TGTGCCAGCAGTTTATTCTGGCGGCGCAATCAGCCCCAGCATTTT.

This chain links TRBV11-2 with TRBJ2-6; D possibly corresponds to TRBD2 (6 bases). CDR1 SGHAT and CDR2 FQNNGV come from the germline V gene. V was shortened by 5 bases and J by 2 bases, with 13 bases between the two germline ends. The CDR3 loop spans 16 amino acids. In DNA form, the CDR3 reads TGTGCCAGCAGCCCGGGACTTCGGGCTGGGGCCAACGTCCTGACTTTC. It specifies CASSPGLRAGANVLTF.

This clone has just one count. V usage is TRBV7-2 and J usage is TRBJ1-6; 7 nucleotides align to TRBD1. The J segment lost 7 bases and the V segment lost 7 bases, leaving 10 bases of the junction unmatched. This CDR3 has 15 residues. CDR1 and CDR2 from the germline V gene are SGHTA and FQGNSA. The CDR3 region is CASTFTGTANSPLHF. The CDR3 region has the DNA TGTGCCAGCACCTTCACCGGGACAGCCAATTCACCCCTCCACTTT.

The gene calls are TRBV11-3 and TRBJ2-1; TRBD2 aligns across 8 bases. The length of the CDR3 is 16 residues. Losses at the gene ends were 4 bases for V and 2 bases for J; bases not matched to a gene: 7. Germline V CDR1 and CDR2: SGHNT, YENEEA. The CDR3 sequence is CASSSGGRPPYNEQFF. The DNA for the CDR3 is TGTGCCAGCAGCTCCGGCGGGAGGCCCCCCTACAATGAGCAGTTCTTC.

This rearrangement joins TRBV5-4 to TRBJ2-3, with 12 nucleotides matching TRBD1. Germline values: CDR1 SGHNT, CDR2 YYREEE (reference sequence). V was clipped by 4 bases and J by 5 bases; unmatched bases: 8. The CDR3 sequence is 16 residues long. The CDR3 reads CASSQGGQGARDTQYF. CDR3 bases: TGTGCCAGCAGCCAAGGGGGACAGGGGGCGCGAGATACGCAGTATTTT.

The rearrangement joins TRBV6-1 to TRBJ1-3; D unresolved. V lost 5 bases, J lost 7 bases, and 15 bases lay in between. There are 14 residues in the CDR3. Germline lookup yields CDR1 MNHNS and CDR2 SASEGT. CDR3 sequence reads: CASSTTVLINTIYF. DNA of the CDR3: TGTGCCAGCAGTACCACAGTTCTTATTAACACCATATATTTT.

V usage is TRBV7-2 and J usage is TRBJ2-7; a weak D match, TRBD2 (6 bases). Between the trimmed V and J ends, which lost 3 bases and 1 base, there was a span of 7 bases. This CDR3 spans 13 amino acids. CDR1 and CDR2 from the germline V gene are SGHTA and FQGNSA. CDR3: CASSLTSSYEQYF. CDR3 bases: TGTGCCAGCAGCTTGACTAGTTCCTACGAGCAGTACTTC.

The chain is built from TRBV7-8 and TRBJ1-5; D may be TRBD1 (5 bases). Germline V gene lookup returns CDR1 SGHVS and CDR2 FQNEAQ. Deletions cut 1 base from V and 3 bases from J, with 13 bases between. The CDR3 spans 16 residues. The CDR3 DNA reads TGTGCCAGCAGCTTAGGTCGGGGGTTGAACAATCAGCCCCAGCATTTT. Translating it yields CASSLGRGLNNQPQHF.

This chain connects TRBV29-1 to TRBJ2-1; 15 bases fit TRBD2. The CDR3 contains 16 residues. The junction had 5 bases not matched to a gene; V was cut back by 6 bases and J by 2 bases. Per germline, CDR1 SQVTM and CDR2 ANQGSEA. CDR3 in amino acids: CSVEGLAGGAYNEQFF. The DNA of the CDR3 is TGCAGCGTAGAGGGACTAGCGGGGGGCGCCTACAATGAGCAGTTCTTC.

This sequence joins TRBV6-1 and TRBJ2-2, with D tentatively TRBD2 (7 bases). The CDR3 runs to 15 residues. Germline CDR1 reads MNHNS; CDR2 reads SASEGT. The germline V and J ends were trimmed by 7 bases and 6 bases, with 18 bases remaining between them. In DNA form, the CDR3 reads TGTGCCAGCACACTTAACATGGGGGGGCCCGGGGAGCTGTTTTTT. Amino acid sequence: CASTLNMGGPGELFF.

This chain connects TRBV6-1 to TRBJ2-6, with D perhaps TRBD1 (6 bases). From germline, CDR1 is MNHNS and CDR2 SASEGT. This CDR3 contains 12 residues. The CDR3 region is CGVRGGANVLTF. CDR3 nucleotide sequence: TGTGGCGTGAGGGGGGGGGCCAACGTCCTGACTTTC.

This clone was seen more than once but under ten times. V gene TRBV7-6 combines with J gene TRBJ2-7; D perhaps matches TRBD2 (5 bases). The CDR3 totals 13 residues. Germline V gene lookup returns CDR1 SGHVS and CDR2 FNYEAQ. Trimming left V 6 bases short and J 4 bases short, with 13 bases between. CDR3 DNA: TGTGCCAGCAGGGACTGTCGAAGATACGAGCAGTACTTC. It specifies CASRDCRRYEQYF. Supplemented by reference TRBV7-6 and TRBJ2-7, the full variable domain reads GAGVSQSPRYKVTKRGQDVALRCDPISGHVSLYWYRQALGQGPEFLTYFNYEAQQDKSGLPNDRFSAERPEGSISTLTIQRTEQRDSAMYRCASRDCRRYEQYFGPGTRLTVT.